This T cell receptor (beta chain) was sequenced for a study of T cell responses to AZD1222 COVID-19 vaccine. Study results and limitations: Reports say nearly half of spike-specific TCRs go after unmutated variant regions. Possibly, clonal diversity was underestimated; donors were largely white British and included more females.

The V end lost 7 bases, the J end lost 6 bases, and 15 bases lay between the germline ends. The germline gives CDR1 SNHLY, CDR2 FYNNEI. The CDR3 length is 13 residues. As to this clone: The antigen is not known.

TCRdb's table, derived via immunoSEQ multiplex PCR, lists solely in-frame clones and lacks some. The table includes about 140,000 clones, roughly 89% detected once. The source material was peripheral blood, sampled 28 days after the second dose of the MenACWY control vaccine. The chain combines TRBV2 with TRBJ1-1; possibly TRBD1 for D (5 bases). This sequence originates from an adult who received the MenACWY meningococcal vaccine as a control. The CDR3 region is CASIALGTAEAFF. The CDR3 nucleotides are TGTGCCAGCATTGCTTTAGGGACGGCTGAAGCTTTCTTT.